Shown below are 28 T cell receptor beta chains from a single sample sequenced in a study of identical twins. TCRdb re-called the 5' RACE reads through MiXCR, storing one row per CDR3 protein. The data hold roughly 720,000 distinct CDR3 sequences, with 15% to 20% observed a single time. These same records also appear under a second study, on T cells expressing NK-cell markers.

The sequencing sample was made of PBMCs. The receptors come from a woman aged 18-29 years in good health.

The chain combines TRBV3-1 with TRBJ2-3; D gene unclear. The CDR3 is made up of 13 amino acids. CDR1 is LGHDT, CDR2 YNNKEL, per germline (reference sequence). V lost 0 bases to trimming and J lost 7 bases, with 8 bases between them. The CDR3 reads CASSQDTMNTQYF. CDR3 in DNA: TGTGCCAGCAGCCAAGACACCATGAATACGCAGTATTTT.

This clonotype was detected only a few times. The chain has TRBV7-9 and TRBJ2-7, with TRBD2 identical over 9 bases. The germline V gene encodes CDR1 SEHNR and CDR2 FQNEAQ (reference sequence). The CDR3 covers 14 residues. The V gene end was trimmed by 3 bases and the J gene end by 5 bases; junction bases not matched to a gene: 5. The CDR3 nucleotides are TGTGCCAGCAGCTTTTTTAGCGGGAGCGACGAGCAGTACTTC. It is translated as CASSFFSGSDEQYF.

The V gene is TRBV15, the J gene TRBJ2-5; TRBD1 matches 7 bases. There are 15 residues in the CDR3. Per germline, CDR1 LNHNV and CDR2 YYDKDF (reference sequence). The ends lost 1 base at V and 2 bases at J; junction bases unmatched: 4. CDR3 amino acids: CATSRAGGSQETQYF. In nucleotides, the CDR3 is TGTGCCACCAGCAGAGCAGGGGGATCGCAAGAGACCCAGTACTTC.

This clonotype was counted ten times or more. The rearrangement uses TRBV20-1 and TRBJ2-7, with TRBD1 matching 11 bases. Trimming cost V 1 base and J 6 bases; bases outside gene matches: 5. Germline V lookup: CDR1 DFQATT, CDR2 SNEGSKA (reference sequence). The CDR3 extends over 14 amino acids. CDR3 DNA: TGCAGTGCTAGAGGGCTCGGGACAGGGGGCGAGCAGTACTTC. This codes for CSARGLGTGGEQYF.

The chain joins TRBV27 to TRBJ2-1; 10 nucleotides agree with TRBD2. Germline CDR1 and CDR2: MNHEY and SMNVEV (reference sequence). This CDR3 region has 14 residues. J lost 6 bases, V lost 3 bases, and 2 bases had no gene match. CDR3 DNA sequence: TGTGCCAGCAGTTTCGCTAGCGGGAGCAATGAGCAGTTCTTC. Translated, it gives CASSFASGSNEQFF.

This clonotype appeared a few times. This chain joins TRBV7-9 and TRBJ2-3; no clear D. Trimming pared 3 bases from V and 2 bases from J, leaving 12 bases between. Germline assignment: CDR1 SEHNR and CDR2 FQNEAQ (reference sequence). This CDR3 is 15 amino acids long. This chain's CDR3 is CASSFSPAVTDTQYF. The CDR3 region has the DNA TGTGCCAGCAGCTTTTCCCCGGCTGTCACAGATACGCAGTATTTT.

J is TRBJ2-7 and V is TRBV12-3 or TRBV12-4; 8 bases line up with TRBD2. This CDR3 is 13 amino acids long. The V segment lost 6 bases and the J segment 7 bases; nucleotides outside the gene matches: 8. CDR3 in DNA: TGTGCCAGCAGGATTAGCGGGATTCAGGAGCAGTACTTC. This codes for CASRISGIQEQYF.

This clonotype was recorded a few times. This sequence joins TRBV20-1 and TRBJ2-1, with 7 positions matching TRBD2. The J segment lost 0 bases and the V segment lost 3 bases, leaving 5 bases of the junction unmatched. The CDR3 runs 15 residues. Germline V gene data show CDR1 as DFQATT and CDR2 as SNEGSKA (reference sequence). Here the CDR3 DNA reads TGCAGTGCTAGTAGAGCGGGGAGCTCCTACAATGAGCAGTTCTTC. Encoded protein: CSASRAGSSYNEQFF.

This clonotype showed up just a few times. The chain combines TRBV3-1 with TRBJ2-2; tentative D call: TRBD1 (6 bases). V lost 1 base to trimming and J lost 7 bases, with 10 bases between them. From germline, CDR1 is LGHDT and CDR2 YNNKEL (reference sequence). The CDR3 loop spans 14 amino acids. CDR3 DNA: TGTGCCAGCAGCCAAGTGCAGGGGATCGGGGAGCTGTTTTTT. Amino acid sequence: CASSQVQGIGELFF. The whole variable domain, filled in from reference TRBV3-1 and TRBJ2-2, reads DTAVSQTPKYLVTQMGNDKSIKCEQNLGHDTMYWYKQDSKKFLKIMFSYNNKELIINETVPNRFSPKSPDKAHLNLHINSLELGDSAVYFCASSQVQGIGELFFGEGSRLTVL.

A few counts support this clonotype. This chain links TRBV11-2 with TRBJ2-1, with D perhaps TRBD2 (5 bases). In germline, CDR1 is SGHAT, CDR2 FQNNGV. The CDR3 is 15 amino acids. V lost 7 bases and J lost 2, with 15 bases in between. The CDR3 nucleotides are TGTGCCAGCACCCTAGGGAGCGGCCCCTACAATGAGCAGTTCTTC. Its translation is CASTLGSGPYNEQFF.

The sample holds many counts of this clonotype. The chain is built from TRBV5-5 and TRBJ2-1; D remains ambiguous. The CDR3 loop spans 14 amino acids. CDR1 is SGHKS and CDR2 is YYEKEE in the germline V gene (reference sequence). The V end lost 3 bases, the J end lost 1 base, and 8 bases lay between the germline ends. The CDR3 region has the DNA TGTGCCAGCAGCTGGTCACTTTCCTACAATGAGCAGTTCTTC. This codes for CASSWSLSYNEQFF.

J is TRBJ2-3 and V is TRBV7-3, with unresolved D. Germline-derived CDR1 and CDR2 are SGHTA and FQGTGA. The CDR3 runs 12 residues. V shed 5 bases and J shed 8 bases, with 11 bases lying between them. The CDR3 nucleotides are TGTGCCAGCAGCCCCCCCCCGGGTACGCAGTATTTT. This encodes CASSPPPGTQYF. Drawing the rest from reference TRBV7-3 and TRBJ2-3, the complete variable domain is GAGVSQTPSNKVTEKGKYVELRCDPISGHTALYWYRQSLGQGPEFLIYFQGTGAADDSGLPNDRFFAVRPEGSVSTLKIQRTERGDSAVYLCASSPPPGTQYFGPGTRLTVL.

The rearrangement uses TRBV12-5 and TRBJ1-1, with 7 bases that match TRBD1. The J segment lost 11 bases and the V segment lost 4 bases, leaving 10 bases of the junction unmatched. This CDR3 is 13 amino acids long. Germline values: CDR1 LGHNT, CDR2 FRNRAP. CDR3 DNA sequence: TGTGCTAGTGGTTCTGGTGAGGGGGCGGAGGCTTTCTTT. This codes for CASGSGEGAEAFF. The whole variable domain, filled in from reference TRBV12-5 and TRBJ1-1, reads DARVTQTPRHKVTEMGQEVTMRCQPILGHNTVFWYRQTMMQGLELLAYFRNRAPLDDSGMPKDRFSAEMPDATLATLKIQPSEPRDSAVYFCASGSGEGAEAFFGQGTRLTVV.

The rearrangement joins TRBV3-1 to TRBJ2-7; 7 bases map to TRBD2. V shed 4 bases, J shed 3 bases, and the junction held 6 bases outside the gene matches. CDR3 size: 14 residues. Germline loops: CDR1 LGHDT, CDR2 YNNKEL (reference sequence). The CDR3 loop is CASSRQRGIYEQYF. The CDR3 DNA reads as TGTGCCAGCAGCCGCCAGCGGGGAATCTACGAGCAGTACTTC.

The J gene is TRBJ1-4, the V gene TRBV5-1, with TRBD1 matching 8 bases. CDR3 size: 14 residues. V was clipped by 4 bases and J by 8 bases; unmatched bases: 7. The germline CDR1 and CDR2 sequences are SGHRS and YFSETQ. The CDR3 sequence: CASSRDRYQEKLFF. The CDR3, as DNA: TGCGCCAGCAGCCGGGACAGGTACCAGGAAAAACTGTTTTTT.

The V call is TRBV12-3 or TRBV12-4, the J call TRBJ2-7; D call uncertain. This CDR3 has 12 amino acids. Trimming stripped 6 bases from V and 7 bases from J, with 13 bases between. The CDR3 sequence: CASSPQTREQYF. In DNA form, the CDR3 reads TGTGCCAGCAGCCCGCAGACCCGTGAGCAGTACTTC.

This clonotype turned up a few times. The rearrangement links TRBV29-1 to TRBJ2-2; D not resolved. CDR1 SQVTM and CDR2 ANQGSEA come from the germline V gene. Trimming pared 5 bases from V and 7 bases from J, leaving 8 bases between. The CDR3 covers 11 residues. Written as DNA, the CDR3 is TGCAGCGTTTCTGAGATCGGGGAGCTGTTTTTT. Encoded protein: CSVSEIGELFF.

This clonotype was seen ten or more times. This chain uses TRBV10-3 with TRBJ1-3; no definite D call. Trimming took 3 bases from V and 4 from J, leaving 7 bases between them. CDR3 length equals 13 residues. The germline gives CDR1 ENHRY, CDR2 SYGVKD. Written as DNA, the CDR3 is TGTGCCATCAGTGATTCGGCCGGAAACACCATATATTTT. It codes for CAISDSAGNTIYF.

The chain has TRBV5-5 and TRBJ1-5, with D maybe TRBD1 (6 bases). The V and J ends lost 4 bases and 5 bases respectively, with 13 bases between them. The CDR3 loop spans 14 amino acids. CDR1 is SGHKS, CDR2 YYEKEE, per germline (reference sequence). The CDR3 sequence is CASSGGGGYQPQHF. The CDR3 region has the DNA TGTGCCAGCAGCGGGGGGGGCGGCTATCAGCCCCAGCATTTT.

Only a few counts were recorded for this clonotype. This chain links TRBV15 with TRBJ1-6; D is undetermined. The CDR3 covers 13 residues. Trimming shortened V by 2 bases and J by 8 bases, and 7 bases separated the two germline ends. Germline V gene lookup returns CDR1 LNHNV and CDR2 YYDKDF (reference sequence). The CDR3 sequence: CATSRHEDSPLHF. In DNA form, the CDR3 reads TGTGCCACCAGCAGACACGAAGATTCACCCCTCCACTTT.

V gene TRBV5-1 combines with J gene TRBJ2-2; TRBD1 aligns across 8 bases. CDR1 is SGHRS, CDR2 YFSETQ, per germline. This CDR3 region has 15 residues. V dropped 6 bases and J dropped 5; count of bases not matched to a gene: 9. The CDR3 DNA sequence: TGCGCCAGCACGGTGGACAGGGTAGTAACCGGGGAGCTGTTTTTT. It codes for CASTVDRVVTGELFF.

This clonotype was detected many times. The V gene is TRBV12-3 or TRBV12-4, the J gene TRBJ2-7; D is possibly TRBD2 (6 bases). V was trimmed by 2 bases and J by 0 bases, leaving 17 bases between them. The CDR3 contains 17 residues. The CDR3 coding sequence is TGTGCCAGCAGTTTAAGAAAACCGGGACTCCCCTCCTACGAGCAGTACTTC. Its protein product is CASSLRKPGLPSYEQYF.

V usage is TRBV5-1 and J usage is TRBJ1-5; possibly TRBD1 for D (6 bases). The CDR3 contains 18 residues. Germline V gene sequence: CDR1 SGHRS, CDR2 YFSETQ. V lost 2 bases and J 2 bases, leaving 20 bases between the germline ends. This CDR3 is CASSFRGWSMEGNQPQHF. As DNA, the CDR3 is TGCGCCAGCAGCTTCAGGGGATGGAGCATGGAGGGCAATCAGCCCCAGCATTTT.

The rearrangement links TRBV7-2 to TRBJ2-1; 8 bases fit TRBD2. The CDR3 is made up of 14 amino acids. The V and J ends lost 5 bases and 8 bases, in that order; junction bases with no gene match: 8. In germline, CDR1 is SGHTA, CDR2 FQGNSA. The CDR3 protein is CASSHGLAHDEQFF. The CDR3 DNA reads TGTGCCAGCAGCCATGGACTAGCCCACGATGAGCAGTTCTTC. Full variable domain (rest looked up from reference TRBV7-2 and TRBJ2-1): GAGVSQSPSNKVTEKGKDVELRCDPISGHTALYWYRQSLGQGLEFLIYFQGNSAPDKSGLPSDRFSAERTGGSVSTLTIQRTQQEDSAVYLCASSHGLAHDEQFFGPGTRLTVL.

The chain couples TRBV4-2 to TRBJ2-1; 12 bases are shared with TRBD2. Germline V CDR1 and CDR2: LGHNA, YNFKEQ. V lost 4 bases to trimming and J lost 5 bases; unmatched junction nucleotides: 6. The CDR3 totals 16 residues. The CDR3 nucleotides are TGTGCCAGCAGCCGACGACTAGCGGGGGCCGACAATGAGCAGTTCTTC. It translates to CASSRRLAGADNEQFF.

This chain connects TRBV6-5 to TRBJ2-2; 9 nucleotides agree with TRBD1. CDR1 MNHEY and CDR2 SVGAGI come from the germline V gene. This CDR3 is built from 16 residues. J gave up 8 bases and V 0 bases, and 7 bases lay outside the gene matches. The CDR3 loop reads CASSYSRDRAWGELFF. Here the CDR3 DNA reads TGTGCCAGCAGTTACTCGAGGGACAGGGCCTGGGGGGAGCTGTTTTTT.

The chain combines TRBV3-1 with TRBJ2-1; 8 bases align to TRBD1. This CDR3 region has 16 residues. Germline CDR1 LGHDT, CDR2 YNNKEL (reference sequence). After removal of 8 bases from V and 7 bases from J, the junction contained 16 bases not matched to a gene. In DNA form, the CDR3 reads TGTGCCAGCTGCCCCTTCATCAGGGGGCGTTTGAATGAGCAGTTCTTC. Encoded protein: CASCPFIRGRLNEQFF.

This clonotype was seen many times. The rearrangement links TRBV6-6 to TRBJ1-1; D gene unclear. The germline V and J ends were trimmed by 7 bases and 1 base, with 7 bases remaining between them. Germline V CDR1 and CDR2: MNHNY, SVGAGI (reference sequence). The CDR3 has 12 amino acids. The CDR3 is CASMLGNTEAFF. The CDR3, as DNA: TGTGCCAGCATGCTGGGGAACACTGAAGCTTTCTTT.